Given below is one TCR beta chain in context. Its cognate antigen has yet to be identified. The sample holds no much larger clone one base away, and base qualities are not on file. The sample belongs to a study of post-analysis software for immune sequencing data (dated by TCRdb to about 2015). At the level of the whole study: Disease courses on record covered relapsing-remitting, secondary progressive and progressive-relapsing multiple sclerosis, though some patients had no subtype annotation. A subset of samples was prepared in parallel using single-end sample barcoding, then pooled and co-amplified after Illumina adapter ligation. The patient repertoires were compared against approximately eleven previously published healthy control repertoires obtained from donors aged roughly 6 to 25 years.

The protocol used for the library was PCR. Instrument on record: Illumina HiSeq 2500. To reduce PCR and sequencing biases, unique molecular identifiers were incorporated into the TCR beta cDNA libraries. Every 1 to 10 million input T cells yielded approximately 500,000 cDNA molecules, meaning each molecule approximated one T cell. Patient libraries were prepared and sequenced with the same protocol used for the earlier healthy control dataset. Samples belonging to the same batch were prepared together, multiplexed and sequenced on a shared HiSeq lane. As for the authors' bioinformatics: Raw barcoded reads were processed with MIGEC, and single-read molecular identifier groups were discarded before consensus assembly and CDR3 extraction. VDJtools was used for post-analysis of the clonotype tables, and diversity was normalized by down-sampling every dataset to the size of the smallest sample. In repertoire overlap clustering, CDR3 amino acid sequences, but not nucleotide sequences, were matched to correct batch-related cross-sample contamination. TCRdb applied fastp at Q25 and MiXCR to the public reads, then kept only in-frame beta chains. Rows are combined by CDR3 protein, so each entry shows the most common genes and DNA. The V and J calls were determined by TCRdb, not by the authors. Here the sample has around 400,000 distinct CDR3 sequences; 39% occur a single time. The ten largest clonotypes hold 6% to 9% of the sample.

Counted from cysteine to phenylalanine, this CDR3 has 15 amino acids. Just CDR3 DNA is preserved here, 45 bases in frame from base 1. Trimming accounts for 6 bases at V and 2 bases at J, while the number of junction bases matched to no gene is 6. CDR1 MNHNY and CDR2 SVGAGI were looked up in the germline V gene (reference sequence). Beyond this particular receptor, the publication reports: Significantly higher frequencies in patients than in controls were found for roughly 5 TRBV segments, including TRBV5-6, TRBV5-1 and TRBV20-1. Direct clustering with F measure showed strong co-clustering of samples prepared in the same batch, prompting a batch-effect correction. The control group was slightly older than the multiple sclerosis patient group. Compared with controls, multiple sclerosis patients had significantly lower normalized Chao1 diversity, a finding suggesting substantial peripheral T-cell clonal expansion.

To demonstrate the VDJtools post-analysis software, the study profiled TCR beta repertoires from the peripheral blood of 13 young patients with multiple sclerosis. The multiple sclerosis patients were children and adolescents ranging in age from roughly 6 to 15 years. The receptor was isolated from a girl aged 2-10 years with multiple sclerosis. Sequences were obtained from blood. The sequence joins TRBV6-6 to TRBJ1-1; 10 nucleotides in the junction match TRBD1. The CDR3 here reads CASSRGTGANTEAFF. The DNA reads TGTGCCAGCAGCAGAGGGACAGGGGCAAACACTGAAGCTTTCTTT.